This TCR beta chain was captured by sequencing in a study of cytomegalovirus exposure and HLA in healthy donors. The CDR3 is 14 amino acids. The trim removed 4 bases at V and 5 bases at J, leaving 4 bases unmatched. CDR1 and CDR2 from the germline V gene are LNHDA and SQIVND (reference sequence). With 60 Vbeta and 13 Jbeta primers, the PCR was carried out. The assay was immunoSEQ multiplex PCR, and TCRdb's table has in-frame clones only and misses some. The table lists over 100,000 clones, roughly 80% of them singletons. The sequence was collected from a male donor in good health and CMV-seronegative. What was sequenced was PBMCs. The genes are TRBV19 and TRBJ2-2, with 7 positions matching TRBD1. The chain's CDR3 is CASSNPTGTGELFF. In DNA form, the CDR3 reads TGTGCCAGTAGTAACCCGACAGGGACCGGGGAGCTGTTTTTT.